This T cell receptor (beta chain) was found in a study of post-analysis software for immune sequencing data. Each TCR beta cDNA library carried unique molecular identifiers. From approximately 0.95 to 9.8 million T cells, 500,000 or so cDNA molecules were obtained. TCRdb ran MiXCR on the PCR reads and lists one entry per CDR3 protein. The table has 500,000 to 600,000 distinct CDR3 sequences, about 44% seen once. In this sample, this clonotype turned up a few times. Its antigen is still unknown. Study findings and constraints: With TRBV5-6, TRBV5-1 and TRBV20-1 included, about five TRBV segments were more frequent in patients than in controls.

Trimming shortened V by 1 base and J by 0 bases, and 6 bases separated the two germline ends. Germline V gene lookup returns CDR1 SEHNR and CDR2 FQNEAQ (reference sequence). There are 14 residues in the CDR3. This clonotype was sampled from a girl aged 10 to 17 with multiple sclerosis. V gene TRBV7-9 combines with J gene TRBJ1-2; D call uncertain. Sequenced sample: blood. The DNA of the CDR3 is TGTGCCAGCAGCTTAGGACATTCTAACTATGGCTACACCTTC. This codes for CASSLGHSNYGYTF.